These 30 T cell receptor beta chains originate from one sample sequenced in a study of siplizumab effects on memory and regulatory T cells. Data came from immunoSEQ multiplex PCR; TCRdb stores just in-frame clones and leaves some out. The sample has 70,000 or so clones; about 90% are singletons. The sample was CD8+ T cells sorted from blood. The receptors derive from a human donor in good health.

The chain uses TRBV2 and TRBJ1-3, with D tentatively TRBD1 (5 bases). This CDR3 spans 16 amino acids. V was pared by 1 base and J by 4 bases, with 14 bases between. The germline CDR1 and CDR2 sequences are SNHLY and FYNNEI. CDR3 region: CASSEVRGVTGNTIYF. The CDR3, as DNA: TGTGCCAGCAGTGAAGTTCGAGGGGTTACGGGAAACACCATATATTTT.

J is TRBJ2-7 and V is TRBV19; D is tentatively TRBD1 or TRBD2 (5 bases each). The CDR3 length is 12 residues. The ends were cut back, 9 bases at V and 6 bases at J, with 15 bases in the middle. The germline V gene has CDR1 LNHDA and CDR2 SQIVND (reference sequence). The CDR3 reads CASSWGLAEQYF. The CDR3 DNA reads as TGTGCCAGCAGTTGGGGGTTAGCCGAGCAGTACTTC.

The chain employs TRBV7-9 and TRBJ2-1; TRBD1 is a possible D gene (6 bases). The CDR3 contains 15 residues. From germline, CDR1 is SEHNR and CDR2 FQNEAQ (reference sequence). Trimming pared 5 bases from V and 6 bases from J, leaving 17 bases between. The CDR3 is CASSPRWGQFNEQFF. The DNA of the CDR3 is TGTGCCAGCAGCCCCCGGTGGGGGCAGTTCAATGAGCAGTTCTTC. Drawing the rest from reference TRBV7-9 and TRBJ2-1, the complete variable domain is DTGVSQNPRHKITKRGQNVTFRCDPISEHNRLYWYRQTLGQGPEFLTYFQNEAQLEKSRLLSDRFSAERPKGSFSTLEIQRTEQGDSAMYLCASSPRWGQFNEQFFGPGTRLTVL.

The J gene is TRBJ2-7, the V gene TRBV27; D is undetermined. CDR1 and CDR2 from the germline V gene are MNHEY and SMNVEV (reference sequence). V lost 0 bases to trimming and J lost 5 bases, with 14 bases between them. The CDR3 totals 15 residues. CDR3 protein: CASSLSSMGAHEQYF. The CDR3 DNA follows: TGTGCCAGCAGTTTATCGTCGATGGGCGCGCACGAGCAGTACTTC.

The chain is built from TRBV29-1 and TRBJ2-7, with 10 bases lining up with TRBD2. The length of the CDR3 is 15 residues. The germline V gene encodes CDR1 SQVTM and CDR2 ANQGSEA. J lost 0 bases, V lost 2 bases, and 4 bases had no gene match. CDR3 region: CSVEKAGGHSYEQYF. The CDR3 DNA reads TGCAGCGTTGAAAAAGCGGGAGGGCACTCCTACGAGCAGTACTTC.

The CDR3 region is CASSAWANTEAFF. In DNA, the CDR3 is TGTGCCAGTAGTGCTTGGGCGAACACTGAAGCTTTCTTT. The chain couples TRBV19 to TRBJ1-1; no clear D gene. The germline gives CDR1 LNHDA, CDR2 SQIVND (reference sequence). Trimming took off 5 bases at V and 1 base at J, with 8 bases between the two ends. The CDR3 extends over 13 amino acids.

A word on this clone: An end of the junction does not agree with germline; a read error may underlie this. The rearrangement joins TRBV11-1 to TRBJ2-3; tentative D call: TRBD2 (6 bases). This CDR3 has 15 residues. Germline CDR1 is SGHAT and CDR2 is FQDESV (reference sequence). The CDR3 reads CATSRGLGRTDTQYF. In DNA, the CDR3 is TGTGCCACCAGCCGGGGGTTGGGCCGCACAGATACGCAGTATTTT. The variable domain in full, with the rest retrieved from reference TRBV11-1 and TRBJ2-3, is EAEVAQSPRYKITEKSQAVAFWCDPISGHATLYWYRQILGQGPELLVQFQDESVVDDSQLPKDRFSAERLKGVDSTLKIQPAELGDSAMYLCATSRGLGRTDTQYFGPGTRLTVL.

Relative to its sample, this clone is medium-sized. The genes are TRBV11-2 and TRBJ1-1; tentatively, D is TRBD1 (5 bases). CDR1 is SGHAT and CDR2 is FQNNGV in the germline V gene. Trimming took off 8 bases at V and 5 bases at J, with 15 bases between the two ends. This CDR3 is built from 13 residues. CDR3 region: CASFAGGLTEAFF. In DNA, the CDR3 is TGTGCCAGCTTTGCGGGGGGATTGACTGAAGCTTTCTTT.

This chain connects TRBV13 to TRBJ1-1; D not certain. V lost 3 bases, J lost 6 bases, and 20 bases lay in between. The CDR3 totals 16 residues. Germline CDR1 and CDR2: PRHDT and FYEKMQ (reference sequence). CDR3 region: CASSFLDLLSPSEAFF. CDR3 nucleotide sequence: TGTGCCAGCAGCTTTCTGGACCTACTGAGCCCTTCTGAAGCTTTCTTT.

This chain links TRBV5-4 with TRBJ2-2; no firm D call. The CDR3 runs 11 residues. Trimming removed 7 bases from V and 6 bases from J, with 7 bases in between. Germline V gene sequence: CDR1 SGHNT, CDR2 YYREEE (reference sequence). For the CDR3, the DNA is TGTGCCAGCGGCCTCGCCGGGGAGCTGTTTTTT. This sequence encodes CASGLAGELFF.

This rearrangement joins TRBV19 to TRBJ2-7; 7 bases map to TRBD1. The CDR3 extends over 13 amino acids. After removal of 5 bases from V and 5 bases from J, the junction contained 6 bases not matched to a gene. Germline V gives CDR1 LNHDA, CDR2 SQIVND (reference sequence). The CDR3 sequence is CASSPGTANEQYF. CDR3 sequence (DNA): TGTGCCAGTAGTCCGGGGACAGCGAACGAGCAGTACTTC.

This clone has a single count. The rearrangement links TRBV6-1 to TRBJ2-1; 10 nucleotides align to TRBD2. The CDR3 covers 14 residues. V dropped 4 bases and J dropped 8; count of bases not matched to a gene: 5. Germline CDR1 and CDR2: MNHNS and SASEGT. The CDR3 coding sequence is TGTGCCAGCAGTGCAGCGGGAGGGCCGTATGAGCAGTTCTTC. It encodes CASSAAGGPYEQFF.

The rearrangement joins TRBV7-9 to TRBJ2-2; D remains ambiguous. The V gene's germline CDR1 is SEHNR and CDR2 FQNEAQ (reference sequence). Trimming took off 7 bases at V and 0 bases at J, with 0 bases between the two ends. The CDR3 is 11 amino acids. The CDR3 coding sequence is TGTGCCAGCACGAACACCGGGGAGCTGTTTTTT. As protein: CASTNTGELFF.

The genes are TRBV29-1 and TRBJ2-7; a possible D gene is TRBD2 (6 bases). Germline V gene lookup returns CDR1 SQVTM and CDR2 ANQGSEA. The CDR3 is made up of 15 amino acids. Trimming cost V 1 base and J 0 bases, with 13 bases left between them. This chain's CDR3 is CSVEGGTGPSYEQYF. The CDR3 bases are TGCAGCGTTGAAGGCGGGACGGGGCCCTCCTACGAGCAGTACTTC.

This clone has a handful of counts. The chain is built from TRBV6-1 and TRBJ2-1; no firm D call. Trimming removed 2 bases from V and 5 bases from J, with 13 bases in between. There are 15 residues in the CDR3. The V gene's germline CDR1 is MNHNS and CDR2 SASEGT. This CDR3 is CASSELRLPHNEQFF. In nucleotides, the CDR3 is TGTGCCAGCAGTGAATTACGCCTCCCCCACAATGAGCAGTTCTTC.

The chain's CDR3 is CASSPGLGGISYEQYF. CDR3 DNA sequence: TGTGCCAGCTCGCCAGGGTTAGGGGGTATCTCCTACGAGCAGTACTTC. This chain connects TRBV7-9 to TRBJ2-7; D possibly corresponds to TRBD1 (6 bases). The CDR3 is made up of 16 amino acids. Per the germline V gene, CDR1 is SEHNR and CDR2 is FQNEAQ (reference sequence). Trimming took 8 bases from V and 0 from J, leaving 20 bases between them. Supplemented by reference TRBV7-9 and TRBJ2-7, the full variable domain reads DTGVSQNPRHKITKRGQNVTFRCDPISEHNRLYWYRQTLGQGPEFLTYFQNEAQLEKSRLLSDRFSAERPKGSFSTLEIQRTEQGDSAMYLCASSPGLGGISYEQYFGPGTRLTVT.

The gene calls are TRBV27 and TRBJ1-1, with D tentatively TRBD1 (6 bases). In germline, CDR1 is MNHEY, CDR2 SMNVEV (reference sequence). Trimming removed 1 base at V and 8 bases at J, with 17 bases between. There are 15 residues in the CDR3. The CDR3 nucleotides are TGTGCCAGCAGTTTATTTGTTCGGACAGCGGAAGAAGCTTTCTTT. Protein product: CASSLFVRTAEEAFF.

The chain combines TRBV25-1 with TRBJ1-4; no reliable D call. This CDR3 spans 13 amino acids. The germline V gene encodes CDR1 MGHDK and CDR2 SYGVNS. Between the trimmed V and J ends, which lost 4 bases and 8 bases, there was a span of 11 bases. Here the CDR3 DNA reads TGTGCCAGCAGTGGGGTTGGGCGGGAAAAACTGTTTTTT. Amino acids: CASSGVGREKLFF. Using reference TRBV25-1 and TRBJ1-4 for the parts outside the CDR3, the full variable domain is EADIYQTPRYLVIGTGKKITLECSQTMGHDKMYWYQQDPGMELHLIHYSYGVNSTEKGDLSSESTVSRIRTEHFPLTLESARPSHTSQYLCASSGVGREKLFFGSGTQLSVL.

V and J are TRBV7-3 and TRBJ1-1; D uncertain. Germline CDR1 SGHTA, CDR2 FQGTGA. The CDR3 contains 13 residues. Between the trimmed V and J ends, which lost 5 bases and 5 bases, there was a span of 12 bases. CDR3 in amino acids: CASSPDSGTEAFF. The CDR3 DNA is TGTGCCAGCAGCCCTGACTCGGGGACTGAAGCTTTCTTT.

The chain links TRBV6-5 to TRBJ1-1, with D unresolved. V was clipped by 6 bases and J by 4 bases, with 12 bases between them. This CDR3 is 13 amino acids long. Germline V CDR1 and CDR2: MNHEY, SVGAGI. Written as DNA, the CDR3 is TGTGCCAGCAGCTTAGGGTTGAGCACTGAAGCTTTCTTT. It translates to CASSLGLSTEAFF.

A word on this clone: The same CDR3 arises from other DNA sequences in this sample as well. CDR3 amino acids: CASSLGGGQPQHF. The CDR3 DNA is TGTGCCAGCAGCTTGGGGGGAGGTCAGCCCCAGCATTTT. The genes are TRBV7-9 and TRBJ1-5, with TRBD1 as a possible D gene (5 bases). CDR3 length: 13 amino acids. Trimming took 3 bases from V and 6 from J, leaving 9 bases between them. Germline CDR1 and CDR2: SEHNR and FQNEAQ (reference sequence).

Only one count was recorded for this clone. The J gene is TRBJ2-5, the V gene TRBV10-1; possibly TRBD2 for D (5 bases). The end of the DNA aligns better with TRBJ2-7, so the J call may be wrong. This CDR3 is built from 12 residues. The V gene's germline CDR1 is WNHNN and CDR2 SYGVQD (reference sequence). As DNA, the CDR3 is TGCGCCAGCAGTAGCGGCTCCTACGAGCAGTACTTC. Protein product: CASSSGSYEQYF.

The J gene is TRBJ2-7, the V gene TRBV7-9; tentatively, D is TRBD2 (6 bases). The germline V gene encodes CDR1 SEHNR and CDR2 FQNEAQ (reference sequence). Trimming cost V 4 bases and J 2 bases, with 18 bases left between them. This CDR3 is 16 amino acids long. The CDR3 DNA is TGTGCCAGCAGCTCAAGCCTTAGCGGAGAGGCCTACGAGCAGTACTTC. This translates into CASSSSLSGEAYEQYF.

The CDR3: CASSPDPYEQYF. The DNA for the CDR3 is TGTGCCAGCAGCCCTGACCCCTACGAGCAGTACTTC. The chain combines TRBV6-5 with TRBJ2-7; no firm D call. This CDR3 comprises 12 residues. The V end lost 6 bases, the J end lost 2 bases, and 8 bases lay between the germline ends. Germline loops: CDR1 MNHEY, CDR2 SVGAGI.

This chain joins TRBV11-2 and TRBJ2-3, with 7 bases fitting TRBD2. Trimming removed 7 bases from V and 3 bases from J; junction bases left unmatched: 7. CDR1 and CDR2 (germline): SGHAT, FQNNGV. The CDR3 extends over 14 amino acids. The CDR3 nucleotides are TGTGCCAGCACCTGGGGGGGAGATACAGATACGCAGTATTTT. This sequence encodes CASTWGGDTDTQYF.

The chain uses TRBV19 and TRBJ1-6; D is possibly TRBD1 (6 bases). V was pared by 2 bases and J by 0 bases, with 20 bases between. The CDR3 runs to 20 residues. CDR1 LNHDA and CDR2 SQIVND come from the germline V gene (reference sequence). CDR3 nucleotide sequence: TGTGCCAGTAGTATAAAGGGAATCAATCAGGGGAGCTCCTATAATTCACCCCTCCACTTT. Translating gives CASSIKGINQGSSYNSPLHF.

Concerning this clone itself: A junction end diverges from the germline sequence, so it may reflect a read error. V is TRBV9 and J is TRBJ2-1, with 9 bases that match TRBD2. The CDR3 runs to 12 residues. Germline CDR1 reads SGDLS; CDR2 reads YYNGEE. CDR3 nucleotide sequence: TGTGCCAGCAGCGTAGCAACTAGCGGGCCGGTCTTC. Encoded protein: CASSVATSGPVF.

The chain employs TRBV4-1 and TRBJ2-2; TRBD2 might be the D (6 bases). The germline V gene encodes CDR1 MGHRA and CDR2 YSYEKL. V lost 5 bases to trimming and J lost 1 base, with 11 bases between them. This CDR3 is built from 15 residues. CDR3 residues: CASSSRDLNTGELFF. CDR3 nucleotide sequence: TGCGCCAGCAGCTCCCGGGACTTGAACACCGGGGAGCTGTTTTTT.

The chain is built from TRBV29-1 and TRBJ1-1; D might be TRBD1 (5 bases). Trimming took 1 base from V and 2 from J, leaving 8 bases between them. This CDR3 is built from 13 residues. The germline V gene encodes CDR1 SQVTM and CDR2 ANQGSEA. The CDR3 loop is CSVEGGFNTEAFF. CDR3 DNA sequence: TGCAGCGTTGAAGGGGGGTTTAACACTGAAGCTTTCTTT.

The chain couples TRBV19 to TRBJ1-2, with D perhaps TRBD1 (5 bases). V dropped 9 bases and J dropped 3 bases, with 17 bases sitting between them. In germline, CDR1 is LNHDA, CDR2 SQIVND (reference sequence). This CDR3 comprises 14 residues. The CDR3 nucleotides are TGTGCCAGCCACGGGCCGTCGGGGGACTATGGCTACACCTTC. It is translated as CASHGPSGDYGYTF.